One and the same sample provided the 8 T cell receptor beta chains below, sequenced in a study of T cell clones after liver transplantation. Sequencing used immunoSEQ multiplex PCR; TCRdb keeps in-frame clones, though not all of them. Of 65,000 to 80,000 clones detected, under 90% appear once; the ten largest clones hold roughly 0.54%. Specimen: CD4+ T cells from blood, collected before liver transplant. These receptors originate from a human donor who received a liver transplant.

The chain employs TRBV5-1 and TRBJ2-5; D remains ambiguous. Germline V gene lookup returns CDR1 SGHRS and CDR2 YFSETQ. The CDR3 is made up of 14 amino acids. V shed 2 bases and J shed 0 bases, with 8 bases lying between them. In DNA, the CDR3 is TGCGCCAGCAGCTTTCGGCAGTACCAAGAGACCCAGTACTTC. This translates into CASSFRQYQETQYF.

This chain links TRBV10-3 with TRBJ2-7, with D perhaps TRBD1 or TRBD2 (6 bases each). Germline V CDR1 and CDR2: ENHRY, SYGVKD. This CDR3 is built from 17 residues. V was trimmed by 10 bases and J by 1 base, leaving 26 bases between them. The CDR3: CASSLNPRGGPSYEQYF. CDR3 bases: TGTGCCAGCAGCCTCAACCCCAGAGGGGGGCCTTCCTACGAGCAGTACTTC.

This clone was observed a handful of times. The genes are TRBV14 and TRBJ1-1; D gene uncertain. V lost 4 bases and J 1 base, leaving 7 bases between the germline ends. Germline V gene data show CDR1 as SGHDN and CDR2 as FVKESK. The CDR3 length is 13 residues. The CDR3 reads CASSPGANTEAFF. The CDR3 DNA sequence: TGTGCCAGCAGCCCAGGAGCGAACACTGAAGCTTTCTTT.

This CDR3 is CAISSGTFTYEQYF. Written as DNA, the CDR3 is TGTGCCATCAGCTCCGGGACTTTCACTTACGAGCAGTACTTC. V usage is TRBV10-3 and J usage is TRBJ2-7; D may be TRBD2 (6 bases). The CDR3 spans 14 residues. With 6 bases removed from V and 4 bases from J, the gap between germline ends came to 16 bases. Looked up from germline, CDR1 is ENHRY and CDR2 is SYGVKD.

V is TRBV14 and J is TRBJ2-1; D uncertain. V shed 3 bases and J shed 10 bases, with 7 bases lying between them. Germline V gene data show CDR1 as SGHDN and CDR2 as FVKESK. The CDR3 length is 11 residues. Here the CDR3 DNA reads TGTGCCAGCAGCCAGGGTCCGGAGCAGTTCTTC. Translating gives CASSQGPEQFF. Using reference TRBV14 and TRBJ2-1 for the parts outside the CDR3, the full variable domain is EAGVTQFPSHSVIEKGQTVTLRCDPISGHDNLYWYRRVMGKEIKFLLHFVKESKQDESGMPNNRFLAERTGGTYSTLKVQPAELEDSGVYFCASSQGPEQFFGPGTRLTVL.

This clone was detected a few times. The rearrangement joins TRBV7-2 to TRBJ2-7, with D perhaps given as TRBD1 or TRBD2 (5 bases each). The germline V and J ends were trimmed by 8 bases and 2 bases, with 16 bases remaining between them. Germline V gene sequence: CDR1 SGHTA, CDR2 FQGNSA. CDR3 length: 14 residues. The CDR3 DNA reads as TGTGCCAGCCGTTCGGGGCAGCCAACCTACGAGCAGTACTTC. As protein: CASRSGQPTYEQYF.

The chain is built from TRBV10-3 and TRBJ2-1, with 8 bases fitting TRBD1. Per germline, CDR1 ENHRY and CDR2 SYGVKD. Germline trimming cut 6 bases from V and 2 bases from J; bases unmatched to any gene: 9. The CDR3 is made up of 16 amino acids. CDR3: CAISGSGTGAYNEQFF. For the CDR3, the DNA is TGTGCCATCAGCGGTAGTGGGACAGGTGCCTACAATGAGCAGTTCTTC.

This chain connects TRBV27 to TRBJ1-4; a possible D gene is TRBD1 (5 bases). Trimming left V 8 bases short and J 6 bases short, with 10 bases between. The CDR3 covers 12 residues. The germline V gene has CDR1 MNHEY and CDR2 SMNVEV (reference sequence). The CDR3 spells CASSPGYEKLFF. In nucleotides, the CDR3 is TGTGCCAGCTCCCCAGGGTATGAAAAACTGTTTTTT.